The 13 T cell receptor beta chains given below trace back to one sample, sequenced in a study of T-cell reconstitution after alpha-beta-depleted transplantation in children. A library of TCRbeta sequences, prepared with unique molecular identifiers, was generated. TCRdb itself ran the PCR reads through MiXCR, one entry per CDR3 protein. The sample lists hundreds of thousands of distinct CDR3 sequences; approximately 16% were seen once. Sequenced material: PBMCs from the stem cell graft donor, taken from the stem cell graft. Receptor source: a human donor who donated a stem cell graft to a child with acute myeloid leukemia.

This clonotype showed up many times. The V and J genes are TRBV20-1 and TRBJ2-5, with 8 bases that match TRBD2. Germline V gene lookup returns CDR1 DFQATT and CDR2 SNEGSKA (reference sequence). V dropped 0 bases and J dropped 5; count of bases not matched to a gene: 2. The CDR3 has 13 residues. The CDR3 nucleotides read TGCAGTGCTAGAGATCCGGGAGGGGAGACCCAGTACTTC. Its protein is CSARDPGGETQYF.

This clonotype was recorded many times. The V gene is TRBV28, the J gene TRBJ2-7, with TRBD1 matching 7 bases. V dropped 5 bases and J dropped 5; count of bases not matched to a gene: 6. Germline V gene sequence: CDR1 MDHEN, CDR2 SYDVKM. The length of the CDR3 is 13 residues. CDR3 coding DNA: TGTGCCAGCAGTACGGGACAGCTCGACGAGCAGTACGTC. Amino acid sequence: CASSTGQLDEQYV.

This clonotype was observed many times. The chain recombines TRBV7-2 with TRBJ1-1; D gene ambiguous. The CDR3 is made up of 12 amino acids. Trimming left V 4 bases short and J 5 bases short, with 8 bases between. The germline V gene has CDR1 SGHTA and CDR2 FQGNSA. CDR3 bases: TGTGCCAGCAGCTACGGGTGGACTGAAGCTTTCTTT. It codes for CASSYGWTEAFF.

The gene calls are TRBV12-3 or TRBV12-4 and TRBJ2-3; maybe TRBD1 (5 bases). Between the trimmed V and J ends, which lost 2 bases and 2 bases, there was a span of 11 bases. This CDR3 contains 15 residues. The CDR3 DNA follows: TGTGCCAGCAGTTTAACGGCAGGGCCCACAGATACGCAGTATTTT. Its protein product is CASSLTAGPTDTQYF.

This clonotype has more than one count but fewer than ten. V is TRBV6-1 and J is TRBJ1-5; the D is unclear. There are 15 residues in the CDR3. Looked up from germline, CDR1 is MNHNS and CDR2 is SASEGT. Deletions cut 4 bases from V and 0 bases from J, with 10 bases between. The CDR3 region is CASSATRYSNQPQHF. DNA of the CDR3: TGTGCCAGCAGTGCTACACGTTATAGCAATCAGCCCCAGCATTTT.

As to this clonotype: Given a much more abundant clone one base away, this may be a read error. The CDR3 does not end in the conserved phenylalanine or tryptophan, so this is likely a read error. The V gene is TRBV29-1, the J gene TRBJ2-1, with 10 bases that match TRBD2. This CDR3 comprises 14 residues. Per the germline V gene, CDR1 is SQVTM and CDR2 is ANQGSEA. Unmatched junction bases numbered 4, after V lost 8 bases and J lost 0 bases. The CDR3 DNA reads TGCAGCACCCTAGCGGGGGCCTCCTACAATGAGCAGTTCTTA. Amino acids: CSTLAGASYNEQFL.

This clonotype was found many times. The genes are TRBV6-1 and TRBJ1-2; 9 nucleotides line up with TRBD1. The CDR3 spans 14 residues. In germline, CDR1 is MNHNS, CDR2 SASEGT. J lost 2 bases, V lost 7 bases, and 5 bases had no gene match. The CDR3 loop reads CASTSGTGNYGYTF. CDR3 coding DNA: TGTGCCAGCACCTCCGGGACAGGGAACTATGGCTACACCTTC.

The V and J genes are TRBV24-1 and TRBJ2-1, with 7 bases identical to TRBD1. Germline V gene data show CDR1 as KGHDR and CDR2 as SFDVKD. The CDR3 length is 16 residues. V shed 5 bases, J shed 3 bases, and the junction held 9 bases outside the gene matches. The CDR3: CATSGKQGQYYNEQFF. CDR3 in DNA: TGTGCCACCAGTGGTAAACAGGGGCAGTACTACAATGAGCAGTTCTTC.

The chain has TRBV24-1 and TRBJ1-5, with D unresolved. Germline V gene lookup returns CDR1 KGHDR and CDR2 SFDVKD. The CDR3 has 13 residues. Trimming took 3 bases from V and 9 from J, leaving 11 bases between them. In nucleotides, the CDR3 is TGTGCCACCAGTGATCACGTCGACCGGCCCCAGCATTTT. It codes for CATSDHVDRPQHF.

Ten or more counts support this clonotype. The V gene is TRBV12-3 or TRBV12-4, the J gene TRBJ2-3; possibly TRBD2 for D (5 bases). CDR3 length: 16 residues. Trimming removed 1 base at V and 2 bases at J, with 13 bases between. CDR3 coding DNA: TGTGCCAGCAGTTTAGAGATAGCGTCGCTCACAGATACGCAGTATTTT. This sequence encodes CASSLEIASLTDTQYF.

CDR3 nucleotides: TGCGCCAGCAGTTCGACAGACTATAATTCACCCCTCCACTTT. Its protein product is CASSSTDYNSPLHF. The chain joins TRBV10-2 to TRBJ1-6; D may be TRBD1 (5 bases). Deletions cut 5 bases from V and 3 bases from J, with 8 bases between. Germline V gene sequence: CDR1 WSHSY, CDR2 SAAADI. The CDR3 totals 14 residues.

This clonotype appeared a few times. The chain has TRBV5-6 and TRBJ2-1, with 7 bases aligning to TRBD2. Per the germline V gene, CDR1 is SGHDT and CDR2 is YYEEEE. The CDR3 length is 16 residues. The V segment lost 2 bases and the J segment 1 base; nucleotides outside the gene matches: 6. CDR3 amino acids: CASSLEMGGSYNEQFF. The CDR3 coding sequence is TGTGCCAGCAGCTTAGAAATGGGGGGGTCCTACAATGAGCAGTTCTTC.

This clonotype showed up just a few times. The chain recombines TRBV25-1 with TRBJ1-3, with 9 bases that match TRBD1. Germline CDR1 MGHDK, CDR2 SYGVNS. The CDR3 spans 13 residues. With 7 bases clipped from V and 8 bases from J, the junction kept 6 bases outside the gene matches. CDR3 region: CASNPGQGDTIYF. The CDR3 bases are TGTGCCAGCAACCCGGGACAGGGAGACACCATATATTTT. Supplemented by reference TRBV25-1 and TRBJ1-3, the full variable domain reads EADIYQTPRYLVIGTGKKITLECSQTMGHDKMYWYQQDPGMELHLIHYSYGVNSTEKGDLSSESTVSRIRTEHFPLTLESARPSHTSQYLCASNPGQGDTIYFGEGSWLTVV.